This T cell receptor (beta chain) comes out of a study of CD8+ T cells in alopecia areata. Findings of the study overall: Higher clonality and more expanded CD8+ clones appeared in lesional than normal scalp. Scalp repertoires also include resident alphabeta T cells from normal skin.

This clone turned up a few times. Its target is unknown. Using a FACSAria, the CD4+ and CD8+ T cells were sorted from the PBMCs. Extracted from the samples, RNA was reverse transcribed into cDNA to serve as the sequencing template. Using immunoSEQ multiplex PCR, the repertoire was profiled, and TCRdb retains in-frame clones only, with some absent. The table has 100,000 to 150,000 clones, 40% to 55% seen once. Input material: NKG2D-low CD8+ T cells sorted from blood. The sequence came from a human donor with alopecia areata.

In nucleotides, the CDR3 is TGCAGCACAGACAGGGGACGGAACACTGAAGCTTTCTTT. Residues: CSTDRGRNTEAFF. V gene TRBV29-1 combines with J gene TRBJ1-1; TRBD1 matches 8 bases. The V gene's germline CDR1 is SQVTM and CDR2 ANQGSEA. The CDR3 loop spans 13 amino acids. V lost 8 bases to trimming and J lost 1 base; unmatched junction nucleotides: 6.